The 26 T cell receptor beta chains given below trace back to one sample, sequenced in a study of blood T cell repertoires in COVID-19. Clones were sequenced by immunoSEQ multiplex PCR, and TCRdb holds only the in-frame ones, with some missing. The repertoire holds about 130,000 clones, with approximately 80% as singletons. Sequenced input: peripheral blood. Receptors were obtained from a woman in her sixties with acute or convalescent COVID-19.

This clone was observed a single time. The CDR3 DNA is TGTGCCAGCAGCGTAGGGTTGGGACTCGGTTTAAATGAGCAGTTCTTC. Translating it yields CASSVGLGLGLNEQFF. V is TRBV9 and J is TRBJ2-1, with D possibly matching TRBD2 (6 bases). The CDR3 spans 16 residues. The V gene lost 0 bases and the J gene lost 7 bases, with 17 bases spanning the gap. Germline V gene sequence: CDR1 SGDLS, CDR2 YYNGEE.

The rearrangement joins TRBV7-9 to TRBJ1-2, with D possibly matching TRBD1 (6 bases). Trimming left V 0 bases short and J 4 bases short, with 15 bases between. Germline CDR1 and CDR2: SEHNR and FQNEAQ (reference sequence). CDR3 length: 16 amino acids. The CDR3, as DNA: TGTGCCAGCAGCTTAGCGATGGGGGCGCGGAGCTATGGCTACACCTTC. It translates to CASSLAMGARSYGYTF.

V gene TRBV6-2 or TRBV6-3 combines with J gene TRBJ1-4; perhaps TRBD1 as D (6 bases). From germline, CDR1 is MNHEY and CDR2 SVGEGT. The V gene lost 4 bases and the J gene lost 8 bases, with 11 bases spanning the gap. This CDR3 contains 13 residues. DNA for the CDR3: TGTGCCAGCAGTTTACAGGGAAAAGAAAAACTGTTTTTT. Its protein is CASSLQGKEKLFF.

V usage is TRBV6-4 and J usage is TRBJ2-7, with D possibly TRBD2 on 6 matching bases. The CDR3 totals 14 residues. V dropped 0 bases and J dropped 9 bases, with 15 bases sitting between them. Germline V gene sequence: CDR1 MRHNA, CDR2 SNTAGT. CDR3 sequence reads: CASSDSTLRRGQYV. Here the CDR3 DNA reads TGTGCCAGCAGTGACTCCACCCTGAGGCGGGGGCAGTACGTC.

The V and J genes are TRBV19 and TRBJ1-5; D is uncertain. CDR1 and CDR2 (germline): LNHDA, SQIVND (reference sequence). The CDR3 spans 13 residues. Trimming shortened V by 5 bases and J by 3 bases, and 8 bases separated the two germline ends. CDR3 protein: CASSWSDNQPQHF. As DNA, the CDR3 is TGTGCCAGTAGTTGGTCAGACAATCAGCCCCAGCATTTT.

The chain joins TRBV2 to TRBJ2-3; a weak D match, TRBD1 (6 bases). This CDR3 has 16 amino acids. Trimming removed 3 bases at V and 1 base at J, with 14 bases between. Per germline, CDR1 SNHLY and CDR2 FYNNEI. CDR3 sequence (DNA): TGTGCCAGCAGTGACTTACAGGGCTACGGCACAGATACGCAGTATTTT. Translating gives CASSDLQGYGTDTQYF.

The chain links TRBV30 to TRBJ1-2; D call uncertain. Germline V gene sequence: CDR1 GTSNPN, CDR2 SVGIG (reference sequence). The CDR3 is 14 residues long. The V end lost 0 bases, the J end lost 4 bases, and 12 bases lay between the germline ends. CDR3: CAWSVALSGYGYTF. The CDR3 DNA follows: TGTGCCTGGAGTGTAGCCCTCAGCGGCTATGGCTACACCTTC.

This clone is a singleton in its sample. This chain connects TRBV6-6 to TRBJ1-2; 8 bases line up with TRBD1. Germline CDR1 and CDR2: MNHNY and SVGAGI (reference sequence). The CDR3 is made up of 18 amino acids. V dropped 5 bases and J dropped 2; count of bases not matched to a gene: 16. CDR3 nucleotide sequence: TGTGCCAGCAGTCCGCGACAGGGGTCCATTCAAAACAACTATGGCTACACCTTC. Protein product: CASSPRQGSIQNNYGYTF.

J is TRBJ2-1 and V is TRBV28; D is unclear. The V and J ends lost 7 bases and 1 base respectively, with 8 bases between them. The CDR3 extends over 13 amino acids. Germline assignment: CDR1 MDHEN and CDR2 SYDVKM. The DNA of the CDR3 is TGTGCCAGCACGGGTGGGTCCTACAATGAGCAGTTCTTC. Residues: CASTGGSYNEQFF.

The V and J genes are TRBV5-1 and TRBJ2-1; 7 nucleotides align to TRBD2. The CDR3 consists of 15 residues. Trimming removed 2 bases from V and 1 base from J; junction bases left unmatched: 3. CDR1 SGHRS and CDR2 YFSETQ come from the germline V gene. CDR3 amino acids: CASSFGGGSYNEQFF. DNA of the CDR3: TGCGCCAGCAGCTTCGGCGGGGGATCCTACAATGAGCAGTTCTTC.

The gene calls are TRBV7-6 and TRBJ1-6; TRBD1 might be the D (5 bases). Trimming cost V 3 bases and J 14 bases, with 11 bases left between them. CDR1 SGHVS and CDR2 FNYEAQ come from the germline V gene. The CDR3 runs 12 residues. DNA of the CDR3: TGTGCCAGCAGCTTGGGGGGAGAGGCCCTCCACTTT. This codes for CASSLGGEALHF.

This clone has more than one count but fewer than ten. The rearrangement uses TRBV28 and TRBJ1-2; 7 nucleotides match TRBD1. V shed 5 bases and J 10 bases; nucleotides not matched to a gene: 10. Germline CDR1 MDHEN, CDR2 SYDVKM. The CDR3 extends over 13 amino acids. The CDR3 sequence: CASSRWTGIPYTF. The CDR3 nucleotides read TGTGCCAGCAGTCGGTGGACAGGAATTCCCTACACCTTC.

This CDR3 reads CAWSTGQPNTEAFF. CDR3 DNA sequence: TGTGCCTGGAGTACCGGACAGCCGAACACTGAAGCTTTCTTT. The chain has TRBV30 and TRBJ1-1, with D possibly matching TRBD1 (6 bases). The V end was cut by 2 bases, the J end by 1 base, with 11 bases between. CDR3 size: 14 residues. Germline V CDR1 and CDR2: GTSNPN, SVGIG (reference sequence).

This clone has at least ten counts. The CDR3 DNA follows: TGTGCCAGCAGCTTCGGCCCGGGCCGGGAGAATGAAGCTTTCTTT. It encodes CASSFGPGRENEAFF. This chain joins TRBV7-3 and TRBJ1-1; D is uncertain. From germline, CDR1 is SGHTA and CDR2 FQGTGA. CDR3 length equals 15 residues. V lost 3 bases, J lost 7 bases, and 18 bases lay in between.

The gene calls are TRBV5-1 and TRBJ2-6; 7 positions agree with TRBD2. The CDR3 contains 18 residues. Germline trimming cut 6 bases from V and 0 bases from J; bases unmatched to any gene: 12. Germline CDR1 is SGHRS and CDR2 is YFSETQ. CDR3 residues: CASTLGGGGGSGANVLTF. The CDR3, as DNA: TGCGCCAGCACCCTTGGAGGCGGGGGTGGCTCTGGGGCCAACGTCCTGACTTTC.

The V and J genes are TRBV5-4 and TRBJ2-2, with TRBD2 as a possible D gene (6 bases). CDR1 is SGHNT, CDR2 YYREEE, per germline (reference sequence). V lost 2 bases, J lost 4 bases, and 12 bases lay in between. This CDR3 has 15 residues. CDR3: CASSFITGGTGELFF. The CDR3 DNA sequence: TGTGCCAGCAGCTTTATTACCGGGGGCACCGGGGAGCTGTTTTTT.

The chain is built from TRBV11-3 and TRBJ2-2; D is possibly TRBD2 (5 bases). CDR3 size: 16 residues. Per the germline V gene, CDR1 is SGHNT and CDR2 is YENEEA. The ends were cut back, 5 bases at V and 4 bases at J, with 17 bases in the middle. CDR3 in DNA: TGTGCCAGCAGCCCTGGACTGCCTCGGAGCACCGGGGAGCTGTTTTTT. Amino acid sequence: CASSPGLPRSTGELFF.

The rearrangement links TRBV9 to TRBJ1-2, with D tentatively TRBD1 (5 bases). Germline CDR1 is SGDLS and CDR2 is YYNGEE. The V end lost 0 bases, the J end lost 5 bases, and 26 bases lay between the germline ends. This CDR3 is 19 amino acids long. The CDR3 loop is CASSVGAGPTGIRYYGYTF. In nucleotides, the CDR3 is TGTGCCAGCAGCGTAGGTGCAGGCCCTACAGGAATCCGTTATTATGGCTACACCTTC. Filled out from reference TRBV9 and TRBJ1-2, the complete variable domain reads DSGVTQTPKHLITATGQRVTLRCSPRSGDLSVYWYQQSLDQGLQFLIQYYNGEERAKGNILERFSAQQFPDLHSELNLSSLELGDSALYFCASSVGAGPTGIRYYGYTFGSGTRLTVV.

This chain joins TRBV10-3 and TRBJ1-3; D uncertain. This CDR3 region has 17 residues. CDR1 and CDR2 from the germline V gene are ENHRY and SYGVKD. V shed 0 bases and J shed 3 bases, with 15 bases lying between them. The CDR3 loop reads CAISESGSSGGGNTIYF. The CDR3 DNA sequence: TGTGCCATCAGTGAGTCCGGGTCCTCAGGAGGTGGAAACACCATATATTTT.

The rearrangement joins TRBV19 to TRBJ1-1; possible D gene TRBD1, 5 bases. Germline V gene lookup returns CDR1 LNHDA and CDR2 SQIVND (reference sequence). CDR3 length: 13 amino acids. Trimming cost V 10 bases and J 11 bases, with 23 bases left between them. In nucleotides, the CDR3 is TGTGCCACGATGGGTGGTTGGGGCCACAACGCTTTCTTT. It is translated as CATMGGWGHNAFF.

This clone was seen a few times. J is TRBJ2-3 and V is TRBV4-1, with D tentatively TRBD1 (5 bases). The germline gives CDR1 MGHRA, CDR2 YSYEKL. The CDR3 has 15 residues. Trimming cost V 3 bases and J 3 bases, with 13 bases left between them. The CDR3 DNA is TGCGCCAGCAGCCACCAGGGATCAAGGACAGATACGCAGTATTTT. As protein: CASSHQGSRTDTQYF.

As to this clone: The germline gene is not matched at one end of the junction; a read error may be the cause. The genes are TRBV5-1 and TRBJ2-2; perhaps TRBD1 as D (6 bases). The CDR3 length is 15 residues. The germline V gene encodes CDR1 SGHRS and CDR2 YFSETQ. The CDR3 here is CASNLRTANTGELFF. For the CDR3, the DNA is TGCGCCAGCAACTTGCGGACAGCGAACACCGGGGAGCTGTTTTTT.

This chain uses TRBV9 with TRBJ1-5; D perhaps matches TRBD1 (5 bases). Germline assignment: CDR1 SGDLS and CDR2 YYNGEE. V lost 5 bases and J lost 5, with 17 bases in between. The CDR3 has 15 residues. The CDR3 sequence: CASSLTGEPYQPQHF. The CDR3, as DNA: TGTGCCAGCAGTTTAACAGGTGAACCTTATCAGCCCCAGCATTTT.

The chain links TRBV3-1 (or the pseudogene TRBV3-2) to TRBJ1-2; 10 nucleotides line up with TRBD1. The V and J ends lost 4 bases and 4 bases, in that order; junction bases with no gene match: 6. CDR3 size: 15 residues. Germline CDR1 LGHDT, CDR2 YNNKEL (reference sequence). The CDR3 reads CASSLGTGAVYGYTF. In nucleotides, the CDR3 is TGTGCCAGCAGCCTTGGGACAGGGGCCGTCTATGGCTACACCTTC.

This chain's CDR3 is CASSRTSGLAGELFF. For the CDR3, the DNA is TGTGCCAGCAGTCGAACTAGCGGGTTGGCCGGGGAGCTGTTTTTT. This chain joins TRBV28 and TRBJ2-2; 9 bases line up with TRBD2. V dropped 5 bases and J dropped 6; count of bases not matched to a gene: 7. The CDR3 extends over 15 amino acids. Germline V CDR1 and CDR2: MDHEN, SYDVKM.

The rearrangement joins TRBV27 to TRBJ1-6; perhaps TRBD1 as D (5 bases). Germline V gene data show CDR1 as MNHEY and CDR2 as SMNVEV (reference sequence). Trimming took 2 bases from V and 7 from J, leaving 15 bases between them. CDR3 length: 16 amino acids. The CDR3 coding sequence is TGTGCCAGCAGTTTACTAGGGGTAGGGATAAATTCACCCCTCCACTTT. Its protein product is CASSLLGVGINSPLHF.